This note documents a single TCR beta chain sequence. Its specificity is not known. These data belong to a study of OX40 agonist ivuxolimab in advanced cancers. On the study more broadly: The patients received agonistic anti-OX40 (CD134) antibody ivuxolimab.

Study results and limitations: CD4+ and CD8+ blood T cells expanded clonally by week 6 at 0.1 to 3.0 mg/kg.

The table came from immunoSEQ multiplex PCR; TCRdb's copy has only in-frame clones and leaves some out. This sample has roughly 110,000 clones; about nine tenths occur once, and the top ten carry approximately 0.49%. Germline CDR1 reads GTSNPN; CDR2 reads SVGIG (reference sequence). V lost 0 bases to trimming and J lost 13 bases, with 16 bases between them. CDR3 length equals 13 residues. This TCR derives from an adult with an advanced solid tumor such as melanoma, head and neck, liver or kidney cancer. Sequenced material: CD4+ or CD8+ T cells sorted from blood, taken in a trial of the OX40 agonist ivuxolimab. The gene calls are TRBV30 and TRBJ2-4; no definite D call. CDR3: CAWSVRAYYSQYF. The CDR3 coding sequence is TGTGCCTGGAGTGTACGGGCATACTACTCCCAGTACTTC.